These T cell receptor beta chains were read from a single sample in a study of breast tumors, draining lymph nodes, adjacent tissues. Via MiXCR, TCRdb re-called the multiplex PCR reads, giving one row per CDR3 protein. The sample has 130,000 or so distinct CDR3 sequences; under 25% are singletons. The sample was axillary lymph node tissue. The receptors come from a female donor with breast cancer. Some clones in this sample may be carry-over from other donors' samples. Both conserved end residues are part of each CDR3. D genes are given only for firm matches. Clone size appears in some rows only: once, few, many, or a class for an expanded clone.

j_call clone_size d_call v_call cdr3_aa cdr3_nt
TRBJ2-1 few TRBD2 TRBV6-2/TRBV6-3 CASSYLGLAFEQFF TGTGCCAGCAGTTACCTCGGACTAGCTTTTGAGCAGTTCTTC
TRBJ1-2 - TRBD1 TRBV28 CASSQYDREFGGYTF TGTGCCAGCAGTCAGTATGACAGGGAGTTTGGCGGCTACACCTTC
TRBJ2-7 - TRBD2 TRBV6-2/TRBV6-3 CASSSGTAGTSGRVEQYF TGTGCCAGCAGCTCCGGGACGGCCGGGACTAGCGGGAGGGTAGAGCAGTACTTC
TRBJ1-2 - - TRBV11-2 CASSLIGPSSYTF TGTGCCAGCAGCTTAATTGGCCCATCGAGCTACACCTTC
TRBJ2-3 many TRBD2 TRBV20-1 CSATPTSGRTDTQYF TGCAGTGCTACCCCGACTAGCGGGAGAACAGATACGCAGTATTTT
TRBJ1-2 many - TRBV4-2 CASSQEWSPGEVYGYTF TGTGCCAGCAGCCAAGAATGGTCCCCAGGGGAAGTTTATGGCTACACCTTC
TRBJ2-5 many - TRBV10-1 CASSRGQGWETQYF TGCGCCAGCAGTCGGGGTCAGGGCTGGGAGACCCAGTACTTC
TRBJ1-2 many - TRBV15 CATSRDYGRRGYTF TGTGCCACCAGCAGAGACTACGGACGCCGTGGCTACACCTTC
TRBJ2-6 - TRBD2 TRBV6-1 CASRGLQLAGGLPGANVLTF TGTGCCAGCAGAGGCCTACAACTAGCGGGAGGACTTCCTGGGGCCAACGTCCTGACTTTC
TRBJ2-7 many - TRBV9 CASSVGTPTNEQYF TGTGCCAGCAGCGTTGGGACTCCGACTAACGAGCAGTACTTC
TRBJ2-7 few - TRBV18 CASSPQGRGDEQYF TGTGCCAGCTCACCACAGGGTCGAGGGGACGAGCAGTACTTC
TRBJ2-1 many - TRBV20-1 CSAAPPSYNEQFF TGCAGTGCTGCCCCCCCCTCCTACAATGAGCAGTTCTTC
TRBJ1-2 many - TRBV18 CASSSGPGSYTF TGTGCCAGCTCATCGGGACCGGGTAGCTACACCTTC
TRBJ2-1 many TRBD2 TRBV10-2 CASTSGRARGNEQFF TGCGCCAGCACTAGCGGGAGGGCCAGGGGGAATGAGCAGTTCTTC
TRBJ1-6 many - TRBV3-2 CASSQETGNSPLHF TGTGCCAGCAGCCAAGAGACGGGGAATTCACCCCTCCACTTT
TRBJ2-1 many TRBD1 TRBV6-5 CASSYSRGQGEQFF TGTGCCAGCAGTTACTCGCGGGGACAGGGTGAGCAGTTCTTC
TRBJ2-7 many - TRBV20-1 CSARRSGGAYEQYF TGCAGTGCTAGAAGGTCAGGGGGGGCCTACGAGCAGTACTTC
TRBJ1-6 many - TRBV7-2 CASSLGAYNSPLHF TGTGCCAGCAGCTTAGGGGCTTATAATTCACCCCTCCACTTT
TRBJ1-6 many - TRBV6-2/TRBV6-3 CASSYREGSPLHF TGTGCCAGCAGTTACAGGGAGGGTTCACCCCTCCACTTT
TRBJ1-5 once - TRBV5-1 CASSSEGSNQPQHF TGCGCCAGCAGCTCGGAGGGGAGCAATCAGCCCCAGCATTTT
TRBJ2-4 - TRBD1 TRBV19 CASKQGASKNIQYF TGTGCCTCGAAGCAGGGGGCGTCCAAAAACATTCAGTACTTC
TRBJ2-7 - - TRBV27 CASSLKSGGGYEQYF TGTGCCAGCAGTTTGAAATCCGGGGGAGGCTACGAGCAGTACTTC
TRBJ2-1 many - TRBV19 CASVEYGGEQFF TGTGCCAGTGTTGAATATGGTGGGGAGCAGTTCTTC
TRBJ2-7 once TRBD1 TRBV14 CASSMDRREQHF TGTGCCAGCAGCATGGACAGGAGAGAGCAGCACTTC
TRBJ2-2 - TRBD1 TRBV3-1 CASSQGQGETGELFF TGTGCCAGCAGCCAAGGGCAGGGGGAAACCGGGGAGCTGTTTTTT
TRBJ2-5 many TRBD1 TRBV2 CASSEGDWDRGLETQYF TGTGCCAGCAGTGAAGGCGATTGGGACAGGGGGCTGGAGACCCAGTACTTC
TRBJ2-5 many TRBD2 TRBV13 CASGGSGSKTQYF TGTGCCAGCGGCGGGAGCGGGAGCAAGACCCAGTACTTC
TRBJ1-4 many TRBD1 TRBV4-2 CASSQTDRGDEKLFF TGTGCCAGCAGCCAAACGGACAGGGGTGATGAAAAACTGTTTTTT